This T cell receptor beta chain came from a study of CD8 T cells in ankylosing spondylitis. Overall study results and limits: Significantly higher representation of disease-linked clones was reported for matched ankylosing spondylitis synovial fluid.

This clonotype was observed a handful of times. Its matching antigen is unknown. Germline V gene lookup returns CDR1 LGHNA and CDR2 YNFKEQ. V lost 0 bases and J 10 bases, leaving 4 bases between the germline ends. CDR3 length equals 12 residues. Each CDR3 protein gets one entry after TCRdb re-called the 5' RACE reads with MiXCR. The sample contains 300,000 to 400,000 distinct CDR3 sequences, over 12% of which appear only once. The sequence derives from a male donor with ankylosing spondylitis or in good health (not recorded which). Sequenced input: blood, either unsorted or a sorted T cell fraction (not recorded which). The V gene is TRBV4-2, the J gene TRBJ1-6, with D unresolved. CDR3: CASSQEYSPLHF. CDR3 DNA: TGTGCCAGCAGCCAAGAGTACTCACCCCTCCACTTT.